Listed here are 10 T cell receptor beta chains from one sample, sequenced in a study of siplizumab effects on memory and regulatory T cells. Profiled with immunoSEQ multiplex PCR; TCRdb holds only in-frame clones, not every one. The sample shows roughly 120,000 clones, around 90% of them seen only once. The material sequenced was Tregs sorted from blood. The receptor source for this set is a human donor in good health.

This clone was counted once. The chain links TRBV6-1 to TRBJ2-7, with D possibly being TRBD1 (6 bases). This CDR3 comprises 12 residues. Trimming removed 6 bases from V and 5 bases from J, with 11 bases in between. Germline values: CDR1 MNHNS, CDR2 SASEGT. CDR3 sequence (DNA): TGTGCCAGCAGCTTAACAGGGAACGAGCAGTACTTC. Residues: CASSLTGNEQYF.

The CDR3 sequence: CAGSGGDTDTQYF. The CDR3 DNA reads TGTGCCGGTAGCGGGGGGGACACAGATACGCAGTATTTT. This chain joins TRBV10-3 and TRBJ2-3; TRBD2 matches at 11 bases. CDR3 length: 13 residues. The V segment lost 11 bases and the J segment 2 bases; nucleotides outside the gene matches: 3. Germline values: CDR1 ENHRY, CDR2 SYGVKD.

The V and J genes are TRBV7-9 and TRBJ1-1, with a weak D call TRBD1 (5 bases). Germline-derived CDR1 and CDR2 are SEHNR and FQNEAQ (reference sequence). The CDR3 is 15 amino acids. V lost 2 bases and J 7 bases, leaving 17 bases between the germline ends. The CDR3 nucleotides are TGTGCCAGCAGCTTACTCCGGGACGTTACTGGTGAAGCTTTCTTT. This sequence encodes CASSLLRDVTGEAFF.

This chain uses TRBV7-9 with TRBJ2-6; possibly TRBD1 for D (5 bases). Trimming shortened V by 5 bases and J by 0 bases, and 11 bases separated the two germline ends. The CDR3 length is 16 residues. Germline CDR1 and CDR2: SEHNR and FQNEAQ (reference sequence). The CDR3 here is CASSADIYSGANVLTF. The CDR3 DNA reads TGTGCCAGCAGCGCGGACATTTACTCTGGGGCCAACGTCCTGACTTTC.

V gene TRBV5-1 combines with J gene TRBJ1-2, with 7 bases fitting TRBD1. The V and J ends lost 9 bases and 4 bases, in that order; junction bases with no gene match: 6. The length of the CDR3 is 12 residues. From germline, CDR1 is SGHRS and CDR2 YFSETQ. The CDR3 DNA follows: TGCGCCATAAGACAGGGACTCTATGGCTACACCTTC. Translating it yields CAIRQGLYGYTF.

CDR3 in DNA: TGTGCCAGCAGCTTCGCAGGGGGACATTCACCCCTCCACTTT. Translating it yields CASSFAGGHSPLHF. The gene calls are TRBV11-2 and TRBJ1-6, with 7 nucleotides matching TRBD1. The CDR3 spans 14 residues. V shed 3 bases, J shed 8 bases, and the junction held 4 bases outside the gene matches. The germline V gene has CDR1 SGHAT and CDR2 FQNNGV.

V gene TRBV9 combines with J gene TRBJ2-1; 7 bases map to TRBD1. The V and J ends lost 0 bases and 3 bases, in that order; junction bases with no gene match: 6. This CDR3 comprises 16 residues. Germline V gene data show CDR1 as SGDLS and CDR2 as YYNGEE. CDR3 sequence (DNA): TGTGCCAGCAGCGTAGGAAAGGCAGGGGGCTACAATGAGCAGTTCTTC. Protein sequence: CASSVGKAGGYNEQFF.

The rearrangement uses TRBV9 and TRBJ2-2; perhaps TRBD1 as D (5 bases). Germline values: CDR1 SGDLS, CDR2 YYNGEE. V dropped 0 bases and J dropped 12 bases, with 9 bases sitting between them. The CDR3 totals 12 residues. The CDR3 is CASSVGSGQLFF. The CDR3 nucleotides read TGTGCCAGCAGCGTAGGGTCAGGGCAGCTGTTTTTT.

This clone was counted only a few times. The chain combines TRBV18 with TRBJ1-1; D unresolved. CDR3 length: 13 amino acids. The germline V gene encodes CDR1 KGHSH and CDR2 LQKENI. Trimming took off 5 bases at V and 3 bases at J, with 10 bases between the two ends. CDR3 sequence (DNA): TGTGCCAGCTCAGCTCTCCGGGACACTGAAGCTTTCTTT. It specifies CASSALRDTEAFF.

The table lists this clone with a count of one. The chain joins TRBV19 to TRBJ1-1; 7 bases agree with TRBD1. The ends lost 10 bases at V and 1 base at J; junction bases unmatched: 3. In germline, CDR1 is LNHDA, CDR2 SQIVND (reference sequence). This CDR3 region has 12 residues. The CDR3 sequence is CAIRQGNTEAFF. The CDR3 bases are TGTGCCATCCGACAGGGGAACACTGAAGCTTTCTTT.